The 28 T cell receptor beta chains listed next were all sequenced from one sample in a study of blood T cell repertoires in COVID-19 (dated by TCRdb to between 2020 and 2021). Receptor amplification or capture employed the immunoSEQ multiplex PCR assay. Entries here come from immuneACCESS through TCRdb and include only in-frame sequences with V and J called. Some clones fail to appear in such tables; in the studies checked, an unresolved V gene covers under half of the shortfall, and the cause of the remainder is unknown. This sample holds a few hundred thousand clones; more than 85% were observed only once. The top ten clones comprise about 0.83% of the sample. Sequenced input: PBMCs or T cells enriched from blood (not recorded which). The receptors here all came from a woman aged 35 to 49 who had been exposed to COVID-19.

This clone was counted a single time. J is TRBJ2-1 and V is TRBV18; 10 bases are shared with TRBD1. CDR1 and CDR2 from the germline V gene are KGHSH and LQKENI. The CDR3 has 15 residues. The junction had 4 bases not matched to a gene; V was cut back by 4 bases and J by 4 bases. The CDR3 DNA reads as TGTGCCAGCTCACTGGACAGGGGGTCTTACAATGAGCAGTTCTTC. Translated, it gives CASSLDRGSYNEQFF.

V gene TRBV4-3 combines with J gene TRBJ2-3; TRBD2 might be the D (6 bases). Germline-derived CDR1 and CDR2 are LGHNA and YSLEER. Trimming shortened V by 0 bases and J by 6 bases, and 10 bases separated the two germline ends. The CDR3 covers 14 residues. The CDR3 bases are TGCGCCAGCAGCCAAGAAGCGACTAGGGATACGCAGTATTTT. Translation: CASSQEATRDTQYF.

This chain links TRBV3-1 (or the pseudogene TRBV3-2) with TRBJ2-3; 9 bases are shared with TRBD2. The ends lost 5 bases at V and 1 base at J; junction bases unmatched: 7. Germline-derived CDR1 and CDR2 are LGHDT and YNNKEL (reference sequence). The CDR3 has 16 residues. The CDR3 nucleotides read TGTGCCAGCAGCGTGAATAGCGGGGGACGCACAGATACGCAGTATTTT. It translates to CASSVNSGGRTDTQYF.

The chain has TRBV10-1 and TRBJ2-7; maybe TRBD2 (5 bases). Germline CDR1 and CDR2: WNHNN and SYGVQD (reference sequence). This CDR3 has 14 residues. The V end lost 4 bases, the J end lost 3 bases, and 13 bases lay between the germline ends. The DNA for the CDR3 is TGCGCCAGCAGTGCTCAGCGGACGAACTACGAGCAGTACTTC. This sequence encodes CASSAQRTNYEQYF.

The CDR3 DNA reads TGTGCCAGCATTAAAAGGAACAGGAATAGCAATCAGCCCCAGCATTTT. Its protein product is CASIKRNRNSNQPQHF. The rearrangement uses TRBV27 and TRBJ1-5, with D possibly being TRBD1 (5 bases). Per the germline V gene, CDR1 is MNHEY and CDR2 is SMNVEV (reference sequence). The CDR3 runs to 16 residues. Trimming pared 7 bases from V and 0 bases from J, leaving 16 bases between.

The CDR3 loop reads CAWSMGAGTEAFF. The CDR3 DNA reads as TGTGCCTGGAGTATGGGGGCCGGGACTGAAGCTTTCTTT. V usage is TRBV30 and J usage is TRBJ1-1; D is perhaps TRBD1 (6 bases). The length of the CDR3 is 13 residues. Germline values: CDR1 GTSNPN, CDR2 SVGIG (reference sequence). V lost 2 bases and J 5 bases, leaving 12 bases between the germline ends.

The genes are TRBV7-2 and TRBJ1-1; 9 nucleotides align to TRBD1. Trimming removed 6 bases from V and 5 bases from J; junction bases left unmatched: 7. The length of the CDR3 is 14 residues. Germline values: CDR1 SGHTA, CDR2 FQGNSA. The CDR3 region is CASSQQGAGTEAFF. In DNA, the CDR3 is TGTGCCAGCAGTCAACAGGGGGCTGGGACTGAAGCTTTCTTT.

The chain couples TRBV5-1 to TRBJ1-4; tentative D call: TRBD1 (5 bases). The length of the CDR3 is 14 residues. V lost 0 bases to trimming and J lost 5 bases, with 8 bases between them. Germline V gives CDR1 SGHRS, CDR2 YFSETQ. The chain's CDR3 is CASSLGQQNEKLFF. The DNA for the CDR3 is TGCGCCAGCAGCTTGGGACAGCAAAATGAAAAACTGTTTTTT.

The chain links TRBV7-8 to TRBJ1-1; TRBD1 matches at 7 bases. The CDR3 covers 16 residues. The germline gives CDR1 SGHVS, CDR2 FQNEAQ. Trimming at V came to 5 bases and at J to 0 bases, leaving 9 bases not matched to a gene. The CDR3 here is CASSLRDRVLNTEAFF. The CDR3 DNA reads as TGTGCCAGCAGCCTAAGAGACAGGGTGTTGAACACTGAAGCTTTCTTT.

The rearrangement uses TRBV11-3 and TRBJ2-1; 9 nucleotides align to TRBD2. This CDR3 is built from 14 residues. J lost 8 bases, V lost 8 bases, and 10 bases had no gene match. Germline-derived CDR1 and CDR2 are SGHNT and YENEEA. Here the CDR3 reads CASGAGLAGHEQFF. CDR3 coding DNA: TGTGCCAGCGGGGCGGGACTAGCCGGTCATGAGCAGTTCTTC.

The chain joins TRBV4-3 to TRBJ2-2, with D maybe TRBD2 (6 bases). Germline CDR1 LGHNA, CDR2 YSLEER. V was clipped by 2 bases and J by 3 bases, with 13 bases between them. The CDR3 is made up of 16 amino acids. In DNA, the CDR3 is TGCGCCAGCAGCCAACGGTTAGCGGCTTACACCGGGGAGCTGTTTTTT. Translated: CASSQRLAAYTGELFF.

CDR3 loop: CASSPASGGFSYEQYF. CDR3 bases: TGTGCCAGCAGTCCAGCCTCAGGGGGCTTCTCCTACGAGCAGTACTTC. The chain couples TRBV6-2 or TRBV6-3 to TRBJ2-7; 8 nucleotides match TRBD1. CDR3 size: 16 residues. The germline gives CDR1 MNHEY, CDR2 SVGEGT. Trimming removed 5 bases from V and 0 bases from J; junction bases left unmatched: 9.

The chain combines TRBV7-9 with TRBJ1-2; 8 bases are shared with TRBD1. Germline V gene data show CDR1 as SEHNR and CDR2 as FQNEAQ (reference sequence). V shed 4 bases, J shed 5 bases, and the junction held 9 bases outside the gene matches. The CDR3 length is 15 residues. The CDR3 protein is CASSSTGTGPYGYTF. The CDR3 DNA reads as TGTGCCAGCAGCTCAACCGGGACAGGCCCGTATGGCTACACCTTC. Filled out from reference TRBV7-9 and TRBJ1-2, the complete variable domain reads DTGVSQNPRHKITKRGQNVTFRCDPISEHNRLYWYRQTLGQGPEFLTYFQNEAQLEKSRLLSDRFSAERPKGSFSTLEIQRTEQGDSAMYLCASSSTGTGPYGYTFGSGTRLTVV.

The chain carries TRBV15 and TRBJ2-7; 10 nucleotides line up with TRBD1. This CDR3 is 15 amino acids long. Germline-derived CDR1 and CDR2 are LNHNV and YYDKDF (reference sequence). Losses at the gene ends were 3 bases for V and 7 bases for J; bases not matched to a gene: 9. CDR3 residues: CATSSTGTGVVEQYF. The CDR3, as DNA: TGTGCCACCAGCAGTACCGGGACAGGGGTGGTTGAGCAGTACTTC.

V is TRBV10-3 and J is TRBJ1-3, with a weak D call TRBD1 (5 bases). The germline V gene has CDR1 ENHRY and CDR2 SYGVKD. The CDR3 consists of 12 residues. Trimming took 8 bases from V and 5 from J, leaving 10 bases between them. For the CDR3, the DNA is TGTGCCATCGGTGGACAACGAAACACCATATATTTT. Amino acid sequence: CAIGGQRNTIYF.

This sequence joins TRBV7-4 and TRBJ2-7; possibly TRBD2 for D (6 bases). In germline, CDR1 is SGHVT, CDR2 SQSDAQ. V was clipped by 2 bases and J by 0 bases, with 17 bases between them. CDR3 length: 17 amino acids. As DNA, the CDR3 is TGTGCCAGCAGCTTACCGACCCCAGCGGGCCTCTCCTACGAGCAGTACTTC. Protein product: CASSLPTPAGLSYEQYF.

This clone appeared a single time. This chain connects TRBV28 to TRBJ1-2, with 10 bases matching TRBD1. Germline V lookup: CDR1 MDHEN, CDR2 SYDVKM. J gave up 2 bases and V 5 bases, and 2 bases lay outside the gene matches. The CDR3 is 14 residues long. CDR3: CASSRTGGNYGYTF. CDR3 DNA: TGTGCCAGCAGTCGGACAGGGGGAAACTATGGCTACACCTTC.

This rearrangement joins TRBV4-1 to TRBJ1-1, with unresolved D. V lost 4 bases and J 1 base, leaving 7 bases between the germline ends. The CDR3 is made up of 13 amino acids. CDR1 MGHRA and CDR2 YSYEKL come from the germline V gene. For the CDR3, the DNA is TGCGCCAGCAGCCTGACGGGGAACACTGAAGCTTTCTTT. Its translation: CASSLTGNTEAFF.

V usage is TRBV7-2 and J usage is TRBJ1-1, with 8 bases matching TRBD1. The trim removed 6 bases at V and 2 bases at J, leaving 11 bases unmatched. Germline V gives CDR1 SGHTA, CDR2 FQGNSA. The CDR3 has 16 residues. Written as DNA, the CDR3 is TGTGCCAGCAGTCCTATCGACAGGGGTCGAAACACTGAAGCTTTCTTT. It specifies CASSPIDRGRNTEAFF.

The chain employs TRBV28 and TRBJ2-5; 8 nucleotides align to TRBD1. The V and J ends lost 5 bases and 1 base, in that order; junction bases with no gene match: 9. Per the germline V gene, CDR1 is MDHEN and CDR2 is SYDVKM. There are 16 residues in the CDR3. DNA of the CDR3: TGTGCCAGCAGTCTCGGATCACAGGGGGGCCAAGAGACCCAGTACTTC. As protein: CASSLGSQGGQETQYF.

The V and J genes are TRBV6-1 and TRBJ2-5; no firm D call. This CDR3 is 13 amino acids long. V was pared by 3 bases and J by 0 bases, with 5 bases between. Germline CDR1 reads MNHNS; CDR2 reads SASEGT. This CDR3 is CASSDRYQETQYF. The CDR3 coding sequence is TGTGCCAGCAGTGACAGATACCAAGAGACCCAGTACTTC.

The rearrangement joins TRBV2 to TRBJ2-7, with D tentatively TRBD1 (6 bases). There are 18 residues in the CDR3. Germline CDR1 reads SNHLY; CDR2 reads FYNNEI. V shed 1 base and J shed 3 bases, with 22 bases lying between them. Written as DNA, the CDR3 is TGTGCCAGCAGTGAAGTATTAAGGGGACGAGGACAGAACTACGAGCAGTACTTC. Residues: CASSEVLRGRGQNYEQYF.

CDR3 protein: CASKGQNYNSPLHF. The DNA for the CDR3 is TGTGCCAGTAAGGGGCAGAACTATAATTCACCCCTCCACTTT. The V and J genes are TRBV19 and TRBJ1-6; a weak D match, TRBD1 (5 bases). Deletions cut 7 bases from V and 3 bases from J, with 10 bases between. Germline CDR1 reads LNHDA; CDR2 reads SQIVND (reference sequence). CDR3 length: 14 residues.

Remarks on this clone: At the DNA level, this CDR3 is encoded by other sequences in the same sample as well. Here the CDR3 reads CASSLGEANTEAFF. For the CDR3, the DNA is TGTGCCAGCAGCTTAGGAGAGGCGAACACTGAAGCTTTCTTT. The V gene is TRBV7-6, the J gene TRBJ1-1; D unclear. There are 14 residues in the CDR3. In germline, CDR1 is SGHVS, CDR2 FNYEAQ. Trimming removed 1 base at V and 1 base at J, with 7 bases between.

The chain uses TRBV27 and TRBJ1-1, with 7 bases fitting TRBD1. V was clipped by 5 bases and J by 1 base; unmatched bases: 10. There are 16 residues in the CDR3. The germline V gene encodes CDR1 MNHEY and CDR2 SMNVEV (reference sequence). The CDR3 nucleotides read TGTGCCAGCAGTCTTGGCCTGGGACAGCGGAACACTGAAGCTTTCTTT. This sequence encodes CASSLGLGQRNTEAFF.

This clone was seen a single time. V and J are TRBV3-1 (or the pseudogene TRBV3-2) and TRBJ2-2, with 9 bases aligning to TRBD2. J gave up 5 bases and V 1 base, and 5 bases lay outside the gene matches. The germline CDR1 and CDR2 sequences are LGHDT and YNNKEL (reference sequence). This CDR3 is built from 16 residues. Written as DNA, the CDR3 is TGTGCCAGCAGCCAAGCAAAGGCGGGGGGGACCGGGGAGCTGTTTTTT. This encodes CASSQAKAGGTGELFF.

This clone appeared once. This chain connects TRBV25-1 to TRBJ1-5; the D is unclear. Germline V gives CDR1 MGHDK, CDR2 SYGVNS. The CDR3 totals 15 residues. Between the trimmed V and J ends, which lost 6 bases and 0 bases, there was a span of 12 bases. The chain's CDR3 is CASRGAGPSNQPQHF. CDR3 nucleotide sequence: TGTGCCAGCAGGGGAGCGGGCCCTAGCAATCAGCCCCAGCATTTT. Variable domain in full (rest from reference TRBV25-1 and TRBJ1-5): EADIYQTPRYLVIGTGKKITLECSQTMGHDKMYWYQQDPGMELHLIHYSYGVNSTEKGDLSSESTVSRIRTEHFPLTLESARPSHTSQYLCASRGAGPSNQPQHFGDGTRLSIL.

This chain connects TRBV7-2 to TRBJ2-2; possible D gene TRBD1, 6 bases. V lost 1 base, J lost 8 bases, and 14 bases lay in between. CDR1 is SGHTA and CDR2 is FQGNSA in the germline V gene. The CDR3 loop spans 15 amino acids. Written as DNA, the CDR3 is TGTGCCAGCAGCTTAGTAACAGGGTCGGTAGGGGAGCTGTTTTTT. Translation gives CASSLVTGSVGELFF.